The sequence of this TCR beta chain was determined in a study of Ad26.COV2.S vaccination and SARS-CoV-2 variants (dated by TCRdb to the early 2020s). Concerning the study at large: Vaccine-arm donors came from COV1001, a multicentre, randomized, double-blind, placebo-controlled phase I-IIa trial of Ad26.COV2.S in healthy adults. Throughout the experiments and outcome assessment, investigators stayed blinded to trial group allocation. The TCR-sequenced set comprised around 32 samples: some 20 Ad26.COV2.S vaccine recipients, 5 placebo recipients and 8 SARS-CoV-2 convalescent individuals. Dosing of Ad26.COV2.S was intramuscular, at either 5x10^10 or 1x10^11 viral particles, delivered as one shot or as two shots spaced 56 days apart. Participants in the trial were split at random into five groups of five each, receiving low-dose or high-dose Ad26.COV2.S once or twice, or else placebo on both occasions. Sequencing of the TCRbeta repertoire served to evaluate the specificity and breadth of SARS-CoV-2-reactive T cell receptors following Ad26.COV2.S vaccination. On the study overall, not on this receptor specifically: Comparable non-spike TCR breadth was observed between vaccine and placebo recipients, consistent with only spike being contained in the vaccine. After vaccination, spike-specific CD8+ and CD4+ T cell responses were reported to show substantial breadth. It was noted by the authors that total T cell responses may have been underestimated by the TCR breadth and depth analyses. Comparing responses between vaccine doses or regimens was not something the study was powered to do. Spike-specific TCR breadth was higher in Ad26.COV2.S recipients than in placebo recipients (P = 0.0014).

V is pared back by 0 bases and J by 4 bases, with 6 bases lying between the germline termini. The CDR3 sequence holds 13 residues, the cysteine and phenylalanine included. The sequence is cut down to CDR3 DNA, 39 bases in frame from base 1. The germline V gene (reference sequence) yields LGHDT for CDR1 and YNNKEL for CDR2. Concerning this clone itself: The antigen it binds to is not known. Qualities for individual bases were not recorded, and no much larger clone is one base off.

The treatment or condition tag for this specimen amounts to: around 19 received Ad26.COV2.S at low or high dose, single or two shots; roughly 5 received placebo; per-sample allocation not given. For vaccine and placebo recipients, the sequenced repertoires came from samples collected on day 63 after the first injection. Cohort 1b enrolled roughly 25 adults aged 18-55 years at a single site in Boston, USA, between 29 July and 7 August 2020. Ad26.COV2.S was a replication-incompetent adenovirus type 26 vector that expressed a prefusion-stabilized SARS-CoV-2 spike protein derived from the original Wuhan strain. The immunoSEQ Assay was used to sequence TCRbeta CDR3 regions. After extraction, genomic DNA underwent amplification by bias-controlled multiplex PCR, followed by high-throughput sequencing. The authors' pipeline ran thus. To quantify the absolute abundance of every unique TCRbeta CDR3 region, sequences were collapsed and filtered. T cell fraction was estimated by normalizing TCRbeta template counts to usable DNA, which was measured by amplifying reference genes present in all nucleated cells. Repertoire TCRs were annotated as SARS-CoV-2-specific when V gene, CDR3 amino acid sequence and J gene were exactly matched to a known reactive TCR set. The reference SARS-CoV-2 TCR set was derived from MIRA and filtered for enrichment in COVID-19-positive ImmuneCODE repertoires, a step that removed public or cross-reactive TCRs. Using the MIRA antigens, annotated TCRs were further analysed by specific ORF or by position within an ORF. Depth was the summed frequency of annotated unique rearrangements, while breadth was defined as annotated unique rearrangements over total unique productive rearrangements. Two-sided Wilcoxon rank-sum tests were applied when comparing TCR breadth between groups. This immuneACCESS table, as held by TCRdb, lists in-frame sequences with V and J called but not all clones. Of the missing ones, under half trace to an unresolved V gene in checked studies; the others have no known cause. That table gives V, J and clone size, and the DNA gave D and trimming. The sample data list under 600,000 clones, and nearly 90% of these were observed just once. The ten most abundant clones make up under 2% of the sample.

The sequence came from a person between 18 and 65 years old who received the Ad26.COV2.S COVID-19 vaccine or a placebo. The rearrangement combines TRBV3-1 (or the pseudogene TRBV3-2) with TRBJ1-2; too little of a D gene remains to name it. Sequenced here: peripheral blood, sampled in a trial of Ad26.COV2.S vaccine versus placebo. The nucleotides read TGTGCCAGCAGCCAAGATTGGGCCTATGGCTACACCTTC. Its protein reads: CASSQDWAYGYTF.